This passage covers 20 T cell receptor beta chains from one sample sequenced in a study of CD4 T cells in relation to SARS-CoV-2 and coronaviruses. No antigen is known for these receptors. Assay: immunoSEQ multiplex PCR; the TCRdb copy retains only in-frame clones and omits some. The sample has about 36,000 clones, about four fifths seen once; the top ten hold 6% to 8.5%. Sequenced input: naive CD4+ T cells from PBMCs, cultured in vitro. The subset: naive CD4+ T cells isolated by negative enrichment. The receptors stem from an adult with COVID-19.

V gene TRBV10-3 combines with J gene TRBJ2-7; 7 nucleotides align to TRBD1. The CDR3 sequence is 14 residues long. Germline CDR1 reads ENHRY; CDR2 reads SYGVKD. With 6 bases clipped from V and 3 bases from J, the junction kept 8 bases outside the gene matches. The CDR3 loop reads CAISEQGVYYEQYF. CDR3 in DNA: TGTGCCATCAGCGAGCAGGGGGTCTACTACGAGCAGTACTTC.

V gene TRBV28 combines with J gene TRBJ2-4; D call uncertain. Trimming removed 8 bases from V and 0 bases from J, with 17 bases in between. Germline CDR1 is MDHEN and CDR2 is SYDVKM. The CDR3 runs 16 residues. CDR3 bases: TGTGCCAGCTTAGAAAACCGGGCCCTAGCCAAAAACATTCAGTACTTC. This encodes CASLENRALAKNIQYF.

The J gene is TRBJ2-2, the V gene TRBV7-3; TRBD2 agrees at 11 bases. The CDR3 is 15 residues long. The V and J ends lost 3 bases and 6 bases, in that order; junction bases with no gene match: 3. Germline-derived CDR1 and CDR2 are SGHTA and FQGTGA. The CDR3 is CASSLLAGGPGELFF. The CDR3 DNA reads TGTGCCAGCAGCTTGCTAGCGGGAGGCCCCGGGGAGCTGTTTTTT.

In this sample, this clone turned up once. This chain connects TRBV5-6 to TRBJ2-3; a weak D match, TRBD1 (6 bases). The CDR3 spans 14 residues. Germline CDR1 and CDR2: SGHDT and YYEEEE. Trimming removed 4 bases from V and 2 bases from J, with 11 bases in between. The CDR3 spells CASSIGQPTDTQYF. CDR3 bases: TGTGCCAGCAGCATAGGACAGCCCACAGATACGCAGTATTTT. Supplemented by reference TRBV5-6 and TRBJ2-3, the full variable domain reads DAGVTQSPTHLIKTRGQQVTLRCSPKSGHDTVSWYQQALGQGPQFIFQYYEEEERQRGNFPDRFSGHQFPNYSSELNVNALLLGDSALYLCASSIGQPTDTQYFGPGTRLTVL.

The genes are TRBV4-1 and TRBJ2-1, with D maybe TRBD1 (5 bases). CDR1 is MGHRA and CDR2 is YSYEKL in the germline V gene. The CDR3 consists of 17 residues. Trimming removed 5 bases at V and 2 bases at J, with 19 bases between. The CDR3 spells CASSTNPQVTTYNEQFF. CDR3 nucleotide sequence: TGCGCCAGCAGCACAAACCCACAGGTAACTACCTACAATGAGCAGTTCTTC.

The gene calls are TRBV28 and TRBJ2-4; 9 bases are shared with TRBD1. Germline CDR1 reads MDHEN; CDR2 reads SYDVKM. This CDR3 comprises 14 residues. The ends lost 4 bases at V and 8 bases at J; junction bases unmatched: 6. The CDR3 loop reads CASSSTTGGDIQYF. CDR3 sequence (DNA): TGTGCCAGCAGTTCAACGACAGGGGGGGACATTCAGTACTTC.

The V call is TRBV28, the J call TRBJ2-3, with D maybe TRBD2 (6 bases). The CDR3 totals 16 residues. Germline V gene lookup returns CDR1 MDHEN and CDR2 SYDVKM. Trimming removed 2 bases at V and 0 bases at J, with 12 bases between. Here the CDR3 DNA reads TGTGCCAGCAGTTTACAAGCTAGCGCTAGCACAGATACGCAGTATTTT. It encodes CASSLQASASTDTQYF.

The chain couples TRBV16 to TRBJ1-5; tentatively, D is TRBD1 (5 bases). CDR1 and CDR2 from the germline V gene are KGHSY and FQNENV. Trimming pared 4 bases from V and 4 bases from J, leaving 17 bases between. The CDR3 runs 16 residues. In DNA form, the CDR3 reads TGTGCCAGCAGCCTTACCCGGTTGACAGCTAATCAGCCCCAGCATTTT. Protein product: CASSLTRLTANQPQHF.

This rearrangement joins TRBV19 to TRBJ2-1; 12 nucleotides agree with TRBD1. J lost 8 bases, V lost 6 bases, and 11 bases had no gene match. The CDR3 length is 16 residues. Germline V gene lookup returns CDR1 LNHDA and CDR2 SQIVND (reference sequence). This chain's CDR3 is CASRGTGGGFLYEQFF. For the CDR3, the DNA is TGTGCCAGTAGAGGGACAGGGGGCGGGTTTCTCTATGAGCAGTTCTTC.

In nucleotides, the CDR3 is TGTGCCAGCAGCAAAATGGGGGACAGAAATCAGCCCCAGCATTTT. This translates into CASSKMGDRNQPQHF. V and J are TRBV7-8 and TRBJ1-5, with TRBD1 identical over 7 bases. The CDR3 loop spans 15 amino acids. Germline lookup yields CDR1 SGHVS and CDR2 FQNEAQ. Trimming cost V 5 bases and J 4 bases; bases outside gene matches: 8. Full variable domain (remainder filled in from reference TRBV7-8 and TRBJ1-5): GAGVSQSPRYKVAKRGQDVALRCDPISGHVSLFWYQQALGQGPEFLTYFQNEAQLDKSGLPSDRFFAERPEGSVSTLKIQRTQQEDSAVYLCASSKMGDRNQPQHFGDGTRLSIL.

The chain couples TRBV6-5 to TRBJ1-2; D is ambiguous. CDR3 length: 14 residues. V gave up 6 bases and J gave up 6 bases, with 17 bases separating them. Germline values: CDR1 MNHEY, CDR2 SVGAGI. DNA of the CDR3: TGTGCCAGCAGCCTAGACTCCCTTAGCGATGGCTACACCTTC. Encoded protein: CASSLDSLSDGYTF.

This chain links TRBV28 with TRBJ1-3, with D possibly matching TRBD1 (6 bases). The CDR3 contains 16 residues. Per the germline V gene, CDR1 is MDHEN and CDR2 is SYDVKM. Trimming took off 5 bases at V and 0 bases at J, with 14 bases between the two ends. CDR3 region: CASSPRGASSGNTIYF. For the CDR3, the DNA is TGTGCCAGCAGTCCGCGGGGGGCCAGCTCTGGAAACACCATATATTTT.

The chain carries TRBV24-1 and TRBJ2-1, with D possibly being TRBD2 (5 bases). V was shortened by 9 bases and J by 7 bases, with 12 bases between the two germline ends. The CDR3 spans 12 residues. Germline CDR1 and CDR2: KGHDR and SFDVKD. This CDR3 is CATSKLENEQFF. CDR3 in DNA: TGTGCCACCTCGAAACTAGAAAATGAGCAGTTCTTC.

The gene calls are TRBV30 and TRBJ2-5; TRBD2 aligns across 10 bases. J lost 4 bases, V lost 1 base, and 6 bases had no gene match. Per germline, CDR1 GTSNPN and CDR2 SVGIG (reference sequence). The CDR3 length is 15 residues. CDR3 residues: CAWSAPSGSPETQYF. The CDR3 DNA reads as TGTGCCTGGAGTGCCCCTAGCGGGAGCCCAGAGACCCAGTACTTC.

This rearrangement joins TRBV6-5 to TRBJ2-1, with D hard to call. Between the trimmed V and J ends, which lost 5 bases and 10 bases, there was a span of 15 bases. Germline CDR1 is MNHEY and CDR2 is SVGAGI. The CDR3 spans 13 residues. The DNA for the CDR3 is TGTGCCAGCAGTAACACTTACTCGGAGGAGCAGTTCTTC. The encoded protein is CASSNTYSEEQFF.

The rearrangement joins TRBV27 to TRBJ1-6, with D unresolved. Germline CDR1 is MNHEY and CDR2 is SMNVEV (reference sequence). The CDR3 is made up of 14 amino acids. V lost 11 bases and J lost 6, with 17 bases in between. CDR3 loop: CAARRRPTNSPLHF. The CDR3 DNA reads TGTGCCGCAAGGAGACGGCCGACTAATTCACCCCTCCACTTT.

V usage is TRBV9 and J usage is TRBJ2-7; 7 nucleotides agree with TRBD2. The CDR3 is made up of 15 amino acids. The germline V gene encodes CDR1 SGDLS and CDR2 YYNGEE. The V gene end was trimmed by 8 bases and the J gene end by 2 bases; junction bases not matched to a gene: 13. CDR3: CASSKGSGATYEQYF. The CDR3 bases are TGTGCCAGTTCCAAAGGGAGCGGGGCTACCTACGAGCAGTACTTC.

V usage is TRBV10-3 and J usage is TRBJ2-5; TRBD2 might be the D (6 bases). Germline V gene sequence: CDR1 ENHRY, CDR2 SYGVKD. V lost 8 bases, J lost 5 bases, and 15 bases lay in between. This CDR3 has 13 residues. The CDR3 coding sequence is TGTGCCATCTCGAGGGAGGTGGGGGAGACCCAGTACTTC. Residues: CAISREVGETQYF.

This clone was counted a single time. The chain is built from TRBV5-1 and TRBJ2-7; a weak D match, TRBD2 (6 bases). CDR3 length: 13 amino acids. The V end was cut by 2 bases, the J end by 6 bases, with 12 bases between. The germline V gene encodes CDR1 SGHRS and CDR2 YFSETQ. The CDR3 DNA follows: TGCGCCAGCAGCTTCTCGGGAGCGGGCGAGCAGTACTTC. Its protein product is CASSFSGAGEQYF.

The V gene is TRBV9, the J gene TRBJ1-1; weak D call: TRBD1 (5 bases). The CDR3 loop spans 14 amino acids. V was pared by 2 bases and J by 5 bases, with 13 bases between. Per germline, CDR1 SGDLS and CDR2 YYNGEE. The CDR3 reads CASSVEPRGTEAFF. Here the CDR3 DNA reads TGTGCCAGCAGCGTCGAACCCCGGGGGACTGAAGCTTTCTTT.